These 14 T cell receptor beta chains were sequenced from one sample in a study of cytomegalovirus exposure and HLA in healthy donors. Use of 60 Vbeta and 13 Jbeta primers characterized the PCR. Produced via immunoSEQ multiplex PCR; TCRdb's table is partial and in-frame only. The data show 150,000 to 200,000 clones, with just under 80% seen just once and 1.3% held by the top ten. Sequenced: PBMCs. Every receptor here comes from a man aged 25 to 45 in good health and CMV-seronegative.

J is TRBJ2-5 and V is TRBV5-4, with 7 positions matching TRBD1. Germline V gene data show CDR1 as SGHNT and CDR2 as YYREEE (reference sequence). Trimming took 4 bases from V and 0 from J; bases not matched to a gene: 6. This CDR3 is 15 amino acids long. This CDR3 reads CASSGRQGNQETQYF. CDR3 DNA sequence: TGTGCCAGCAGCGGTCGACAGGGTAACCAAGAGACCCAGTACTTC.

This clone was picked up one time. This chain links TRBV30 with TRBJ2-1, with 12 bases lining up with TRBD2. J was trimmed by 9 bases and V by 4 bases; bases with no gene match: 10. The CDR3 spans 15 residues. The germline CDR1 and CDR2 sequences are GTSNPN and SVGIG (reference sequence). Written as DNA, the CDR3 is TGTGCCTGGACGAGCCTAGCGGGAGGGTGGCTTGAGCAGTTCTTC. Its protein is CAWTSLAGGWLEQFF.

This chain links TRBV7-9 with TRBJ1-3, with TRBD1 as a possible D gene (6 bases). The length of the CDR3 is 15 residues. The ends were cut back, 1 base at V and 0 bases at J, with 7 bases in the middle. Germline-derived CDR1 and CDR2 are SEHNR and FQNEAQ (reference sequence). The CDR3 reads CASSLGTVSGNTIYF. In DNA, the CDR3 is TGTGCCAGCAGCTTAGGGACAGTCTCTGGAAACACCATATATTTT.

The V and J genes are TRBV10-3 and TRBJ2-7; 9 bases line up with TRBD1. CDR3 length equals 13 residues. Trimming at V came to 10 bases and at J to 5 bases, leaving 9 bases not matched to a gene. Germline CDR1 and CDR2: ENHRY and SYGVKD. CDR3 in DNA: TGTGCCACACGGACAGGGGAGAGAGACGAGCAGTACTTC. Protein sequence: CATRTGERDEQYF.

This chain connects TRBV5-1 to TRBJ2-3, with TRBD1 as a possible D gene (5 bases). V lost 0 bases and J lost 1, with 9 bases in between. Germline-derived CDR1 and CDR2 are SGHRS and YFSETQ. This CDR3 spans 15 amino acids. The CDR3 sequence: CASSLVVGGTDTQYF. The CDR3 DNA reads TGCGCCAGCAGCTTGGTCGTAGGGGGCACAGATACGCAGTATTTT.

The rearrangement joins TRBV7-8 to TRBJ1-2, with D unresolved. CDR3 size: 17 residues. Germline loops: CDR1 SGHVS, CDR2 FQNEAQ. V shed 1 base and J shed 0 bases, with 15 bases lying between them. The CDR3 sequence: CASSLGEWHLSNYGYTF. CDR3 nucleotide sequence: TGTGCCAGCAGCTTAGGGGAGTGGCACTTATCTAACTATGGCTACACCTTC.

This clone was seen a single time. The CDR3 sequence is CASRRGLAGEAGELFF. The DNA for the CDR3 is TGTGCCAGCCGGAGGGGGCTAGCGGGAGAGGCCGGGGAGCTGTTTTTT. This rearrangement joins TRBV2 to TRBJ2-2; TRBD2 aligns across 10 bases. The germline gives CDR1 SNHLY, CDR2 FYNNEI. CDR3 length: 16 residues. V shed 8 bases, J shed 6 bases, and the junction held 12 bases outside the gene matches.

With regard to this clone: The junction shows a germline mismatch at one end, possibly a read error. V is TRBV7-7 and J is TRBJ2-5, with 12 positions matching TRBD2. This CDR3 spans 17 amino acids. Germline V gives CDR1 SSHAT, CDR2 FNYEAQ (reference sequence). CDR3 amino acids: CASSSTGTSGRTGTQYF. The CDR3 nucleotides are TGTGCTAGCAGTTCGACCGGGACTAGCGGGCGGACGGGGACCCAGTACTTC.

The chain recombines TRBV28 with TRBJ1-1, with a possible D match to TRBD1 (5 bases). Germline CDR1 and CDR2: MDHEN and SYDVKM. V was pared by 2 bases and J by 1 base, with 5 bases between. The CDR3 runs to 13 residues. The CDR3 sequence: CASSLDRNTEAFF. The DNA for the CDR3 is TGTGCCAGCAGTTTAGACAGGAACACTGAAGCTTTCTTT.

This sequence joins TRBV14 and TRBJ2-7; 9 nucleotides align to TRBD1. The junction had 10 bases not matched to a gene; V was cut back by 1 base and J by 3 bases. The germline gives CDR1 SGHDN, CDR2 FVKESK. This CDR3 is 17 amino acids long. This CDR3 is CASSQALAGQGIYEQYF. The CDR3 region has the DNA TGTGCCAGCAGCCAAGCCCTCGCGGGACAGGGTATCTACGAGCAGTACTTC.

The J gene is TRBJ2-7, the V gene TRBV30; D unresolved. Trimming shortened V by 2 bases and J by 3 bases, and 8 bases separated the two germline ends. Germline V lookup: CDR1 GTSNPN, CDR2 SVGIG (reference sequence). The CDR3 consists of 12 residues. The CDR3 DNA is TGTGCCTGGAGTCCCCGCGGCTACGAGCAGTACTTC. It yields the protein CAWSPRGYEQYF.

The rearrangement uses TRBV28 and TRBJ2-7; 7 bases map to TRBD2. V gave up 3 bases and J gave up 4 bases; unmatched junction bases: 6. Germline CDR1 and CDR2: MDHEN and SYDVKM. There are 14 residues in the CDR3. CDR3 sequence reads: CASSFRDYRYEQYF. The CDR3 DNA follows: TGTGCCAGCAGTTTTCGGGACTACCGTTACGAGCAGTACTTC.

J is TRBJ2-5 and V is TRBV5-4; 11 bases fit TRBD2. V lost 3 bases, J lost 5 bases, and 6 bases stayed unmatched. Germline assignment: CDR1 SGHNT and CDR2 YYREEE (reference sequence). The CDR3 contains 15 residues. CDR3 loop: CASSSELAGVETQYF. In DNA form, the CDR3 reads TGTGCCAGCAGCTCGGAACTAGCGGGAGTCGAGACCCAGTACTTC.

The CDR3 loop is CASSPRTGGASNEKLFF. The CDR3 DNA reads TGTGCCAGCAGTCCGAGGACAGGGGGCGCTTCTAATGAAAAACTGTTTTTT. The V and J genes are TRBV28 and TRBJ1-4; 11 bases agree with TRBD1. CDR1 MDHEN and CDR2 SYDVKM come from the germline V gene. The CDR3 totals 17 residues. After removal of 5 bases from V and 3 bases from J, the junction contained 8 bases not matched to a gene. The entire variable domain, with the rest obtained from reference TRBV28 and TRBJ1-4, is as follows: DVKVTQSSRYLVKRTGEKVFLECVQDMDHENMFWYRQDPGLGLRLIYFSYDVKMKEKGDIPEGYSVSREKKERFSLILESASTNQTSMYLCASSPRTGGASNEKLFFGSGTQLSVL.